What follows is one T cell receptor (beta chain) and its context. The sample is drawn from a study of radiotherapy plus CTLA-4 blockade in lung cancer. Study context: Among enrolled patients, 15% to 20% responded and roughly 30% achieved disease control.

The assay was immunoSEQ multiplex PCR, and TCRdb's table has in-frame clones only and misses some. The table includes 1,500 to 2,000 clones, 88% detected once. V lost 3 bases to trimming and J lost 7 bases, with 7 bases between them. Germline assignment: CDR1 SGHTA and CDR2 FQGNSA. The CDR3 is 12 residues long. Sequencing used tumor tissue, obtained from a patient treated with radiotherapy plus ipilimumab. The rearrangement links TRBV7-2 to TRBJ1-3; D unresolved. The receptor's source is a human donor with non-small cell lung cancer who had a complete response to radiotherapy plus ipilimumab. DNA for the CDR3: TGTGCCAGCAGCTTTCGGACCAACACCATATATTTT. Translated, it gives CASSFRTNTIYF.